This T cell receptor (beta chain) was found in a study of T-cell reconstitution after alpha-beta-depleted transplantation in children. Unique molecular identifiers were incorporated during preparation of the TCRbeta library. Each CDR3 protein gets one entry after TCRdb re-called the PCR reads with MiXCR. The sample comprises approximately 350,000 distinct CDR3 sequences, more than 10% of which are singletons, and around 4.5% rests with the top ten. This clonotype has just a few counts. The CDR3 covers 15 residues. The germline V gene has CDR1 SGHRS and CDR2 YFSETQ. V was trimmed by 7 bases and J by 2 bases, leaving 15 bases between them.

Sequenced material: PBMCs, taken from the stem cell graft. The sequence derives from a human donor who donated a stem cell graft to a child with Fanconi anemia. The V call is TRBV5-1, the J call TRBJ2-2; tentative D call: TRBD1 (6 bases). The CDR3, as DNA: TGCGCCAGCTACACAGGGATTTCAAACACCGGGGAGCTGTTTTTT. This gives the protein CASYTGISNTGELFF.